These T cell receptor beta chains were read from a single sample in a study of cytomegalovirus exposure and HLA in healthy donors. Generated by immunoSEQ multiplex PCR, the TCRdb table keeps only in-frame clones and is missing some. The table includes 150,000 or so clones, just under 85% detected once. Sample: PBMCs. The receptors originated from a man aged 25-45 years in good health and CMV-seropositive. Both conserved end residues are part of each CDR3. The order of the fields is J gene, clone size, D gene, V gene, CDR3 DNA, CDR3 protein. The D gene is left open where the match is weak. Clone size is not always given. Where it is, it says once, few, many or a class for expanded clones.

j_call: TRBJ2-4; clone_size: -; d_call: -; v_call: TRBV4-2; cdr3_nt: TGTGCCAGCAGCCAACAGGGACTAGCCAAAAACATTCAGTACTTC; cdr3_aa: CASSQQGLAKNIQYF
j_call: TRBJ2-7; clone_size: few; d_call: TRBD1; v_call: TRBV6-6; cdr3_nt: TGTGCCAGCGGGACGGGACAGGGCAGATACGAGCAGTACTTC; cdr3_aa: CASGTGQGRYEQYF
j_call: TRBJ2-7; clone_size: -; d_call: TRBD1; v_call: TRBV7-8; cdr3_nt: TGTGCCAGCAGCTTGGGCGGACAGGGCTACGAGCAGTACTTC; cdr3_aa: CASSLGGQGYEQYF
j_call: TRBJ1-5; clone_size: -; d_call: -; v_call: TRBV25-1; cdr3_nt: TGTGCCAGCAGTAACTCAACAGGGAAGGGCAATCAGCCCCAGCATTTT; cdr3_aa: CASSNSTGKGNQPQHF
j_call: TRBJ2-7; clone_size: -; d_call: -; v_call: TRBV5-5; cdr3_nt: TGTGCCAGCAGCTTTATGCAGACACGTCACTTCTCCTACGAGCAGTACTTC; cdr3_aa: CASSFMQTRHFSYEQYF
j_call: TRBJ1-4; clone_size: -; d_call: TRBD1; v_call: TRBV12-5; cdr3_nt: TGTGCTAGTGGTTTGGCCGGGACAGGGGATGAAAAACTGTTTTTT; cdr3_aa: CASGLAGTGDEKLFF
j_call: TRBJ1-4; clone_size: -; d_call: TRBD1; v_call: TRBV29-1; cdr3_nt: TGCAGCGTTGGACAGGGGCCTAATGAAAAACTGTTTTTT; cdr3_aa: CSVGQGPNEKLFF
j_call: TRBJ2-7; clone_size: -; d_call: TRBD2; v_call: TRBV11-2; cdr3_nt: TGTGCCAGCAGCTTAGATTCCCTAGCGGGAGGCTGGTACGAGCAGTACTTC; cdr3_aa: CASSLDSLAGGWYEQYF
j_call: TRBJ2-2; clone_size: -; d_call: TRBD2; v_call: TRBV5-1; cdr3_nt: TGCGCCAGCAGCTCTACTAGCGGGAACACCGGGGAGCTGTTTTTT; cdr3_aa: CASSSTSGNTGELFF
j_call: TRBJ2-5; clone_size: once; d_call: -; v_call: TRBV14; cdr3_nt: TGTGCCAGCAGCCAAGCGGTGGGCAGCCTCCAAGAGACCCAGTACTTC; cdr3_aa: CASSQAVGSLQETQYF
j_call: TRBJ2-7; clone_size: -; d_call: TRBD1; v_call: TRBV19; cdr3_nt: TGTGCCAGTAGTCGACAGGGGGTAACCTACGAGCAGTACTTC; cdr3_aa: CASSRQGVTYEQYF
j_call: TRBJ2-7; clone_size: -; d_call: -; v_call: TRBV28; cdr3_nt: TGTGCCAGCAGTATGGGGGGCGAGCAGTACTTC; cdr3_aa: CASSMGGEQYF
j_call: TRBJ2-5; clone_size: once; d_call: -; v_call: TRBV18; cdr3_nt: TGTGCCAGCTCCCCCGGGTCGCTTGGAGAGGAAGAGACCCAGTACTTC; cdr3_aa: CASSPGSLGEEETQYF
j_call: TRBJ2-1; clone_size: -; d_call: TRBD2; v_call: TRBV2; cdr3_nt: TGTGCCAGCAGTGGTGGTAGCGGGGTCAACTCCTACAATGAGCAGTTCTTC; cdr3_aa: CASSGGSGVNSYNEQFF
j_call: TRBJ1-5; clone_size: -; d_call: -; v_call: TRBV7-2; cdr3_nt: TGTGCCAGCGGAGAACAGGTTAATCAGCCCCAGCATTTT; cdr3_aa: CASGEQVNQPQHF
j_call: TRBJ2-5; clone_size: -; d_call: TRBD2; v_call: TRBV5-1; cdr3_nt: TGCGCCAGCAGCTTGGGACTAGCGGGAGAAGAGACCCAGTACTTC; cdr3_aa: CASSLGLAGEETQYF
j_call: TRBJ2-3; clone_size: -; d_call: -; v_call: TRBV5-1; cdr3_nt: TGCGCCAGCAGCTTGGGGACTTTCACAGATACGCAGTATTTT; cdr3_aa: CASSLGTFTDTQYF
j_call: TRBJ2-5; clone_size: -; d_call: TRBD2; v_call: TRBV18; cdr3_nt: TGTGCCAGCTCACCACCTAGCGGGGGGCTTCAAGAGACCCAGTACTTC; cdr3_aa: CASSPPSGGLQETQYF
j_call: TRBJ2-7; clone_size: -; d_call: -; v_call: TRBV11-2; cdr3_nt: TGTGCCAGCAGCTTAGAGGGGGCCAGGGTCTACGAGCAGTACTTC; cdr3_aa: CASSLEGARVYEQYF
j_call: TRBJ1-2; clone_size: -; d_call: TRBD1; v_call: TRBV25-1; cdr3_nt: TGTGCCAGCAGTGGACCGACAGGGCCTAACTATGGCTACACCTTC; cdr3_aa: CASSGPTGPNYGYTF
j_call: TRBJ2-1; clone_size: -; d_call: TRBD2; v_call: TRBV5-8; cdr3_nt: TGTGCCAGCAGCTTGGGTCTAGCGGGGGGTGATGAGCAGTTCTTC; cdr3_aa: CASSLGLAGGDEQFF
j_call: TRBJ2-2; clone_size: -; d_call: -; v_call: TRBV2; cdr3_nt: TGTGCCAGCAGGGAGAGGGTCGGGGAGCTGTTTTTT; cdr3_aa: CASRERVGELFF
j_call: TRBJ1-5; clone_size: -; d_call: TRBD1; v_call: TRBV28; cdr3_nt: TGTGCCAGCAGTCTCTGGACAGGGAATAGCAATCAGCCCCAGCATTTT; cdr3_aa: CASSLWTGNSNQPQHF
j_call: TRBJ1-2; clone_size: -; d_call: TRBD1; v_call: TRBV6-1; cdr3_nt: TGTGCCAGCAGCCTCCGGGACAGGGAAGTCTATGGCTACACCTTC; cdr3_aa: CASSLRDREVYGYTF
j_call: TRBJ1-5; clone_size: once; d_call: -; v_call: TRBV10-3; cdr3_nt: TGTGCCATCAGTGAGTCGATAGGTCGAGGTGACCAGCCCCAGCATTTT; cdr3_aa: CAISESIGRGDQPQHF
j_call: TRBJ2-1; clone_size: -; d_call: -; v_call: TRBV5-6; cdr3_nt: TGTGCCAGCAGCTGGCTTGGGGCAAAGTTCTTC; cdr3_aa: CASSWLGAKFF
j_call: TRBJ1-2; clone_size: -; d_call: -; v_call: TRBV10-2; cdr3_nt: TGCGCCAGCAGTGTCAGGTCGGGGTTCTATGGCTACACCTTC; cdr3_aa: CASSVRSGFYGYTF
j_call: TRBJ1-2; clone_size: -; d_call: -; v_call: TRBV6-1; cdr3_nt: TGTGCCAGCAGTGAGGGGCGGAACTATGGCTACACCTTC; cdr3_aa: CASSEGRNYGYTF
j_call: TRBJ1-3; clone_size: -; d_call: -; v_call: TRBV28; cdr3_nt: TGTGCCAGCAGTCCACAGGGCTACTCTGGAAACACCATATATTTT; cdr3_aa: CASSPQGYSGNTIYF
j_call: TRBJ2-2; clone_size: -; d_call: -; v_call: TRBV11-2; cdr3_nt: TGTGCCAGCAGAAAATCGGGTCTTGGAACCGGGGAGCTGTTTTTT; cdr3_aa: CASRKSGLGTGELFF
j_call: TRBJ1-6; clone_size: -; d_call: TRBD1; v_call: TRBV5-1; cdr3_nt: TGCGCCAGCAGCCTGACAGGGGAGGTTACACCCCTCCACTTT; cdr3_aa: CASSLTGEVTPLHF
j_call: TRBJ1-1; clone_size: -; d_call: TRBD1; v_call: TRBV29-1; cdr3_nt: TGCAGCGTTGAGGCCGGGACAGGGGGCCCTTGGGCTGAAGCTTTCTTT; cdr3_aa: CSVEAGTGGPWAEAFF
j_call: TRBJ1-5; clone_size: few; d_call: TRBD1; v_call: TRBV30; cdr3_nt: TGTGCCTTATCCCAGGGGGCGCCCAATCAGCCCCAGCATTTT; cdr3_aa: CALSQGAPNQPQHF
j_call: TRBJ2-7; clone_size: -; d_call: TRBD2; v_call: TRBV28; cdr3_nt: TGTGCCAGCAGCTTCGCTGGGGGAGGGGCCTACGAGCAGTACTTC; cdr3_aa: CASSFAGGGAYEQYF
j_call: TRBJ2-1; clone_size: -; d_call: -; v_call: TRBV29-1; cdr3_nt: TGCAGCGCCTCCCAGGGGTCCACTGACAATGAGCAGTTCTTC; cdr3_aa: CSASQGSTDNEQFF
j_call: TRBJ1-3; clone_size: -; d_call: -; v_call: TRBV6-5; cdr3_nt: TGTGCCAGCAGGCGAACAGGAGCTGGAAACACCATATATTTT; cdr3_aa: CASRRTGAGNTIYF
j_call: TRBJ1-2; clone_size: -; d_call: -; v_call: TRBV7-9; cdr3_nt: TGTGCCAGCTCGCCTCGGAGATCATCTAACTATGGCTACACCTTC; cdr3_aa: CASSPRRSSNYGYTF
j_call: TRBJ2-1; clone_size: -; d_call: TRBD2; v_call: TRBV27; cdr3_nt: TGTGCCAGCAAGGAGCGGGGGCACCGAGGTGAGCAGTTCTTC; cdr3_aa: CASKERGHRGEQFF
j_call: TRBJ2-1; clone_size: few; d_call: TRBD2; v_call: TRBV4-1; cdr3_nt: TGCGCCAGCAGCCGCTTACTAGCGAATTCCTACAATGAGCAGTTCTTC; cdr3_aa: CASSRLLANSYNEQFF
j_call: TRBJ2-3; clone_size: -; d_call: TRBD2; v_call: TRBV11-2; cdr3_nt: TGTGCCAGCAGCTTAGTGTCTAGCGGGGGTGAGGCGCAGTATTTT; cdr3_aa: CASSLVSSGGEAQYF
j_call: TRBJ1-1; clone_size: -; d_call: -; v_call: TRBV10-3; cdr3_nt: TGTGCCATCAGTGAGTCAGAAGAACAGCTGAACACTGAAGCTTTCTTT; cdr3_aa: CAISESEEQLNTEAFF
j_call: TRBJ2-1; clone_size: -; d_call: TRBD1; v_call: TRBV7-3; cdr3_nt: TGTGCCAGCAGCTTATCACAGGGGGCGAATGAGCAGTTCTTC; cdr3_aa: CASSLSQGANEQFF
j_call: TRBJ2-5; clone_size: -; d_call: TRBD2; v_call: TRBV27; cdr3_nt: TGTGCCAGCAAGGGGCTAGCGGGAGGGTGGTACCAAGAGACCCAGTACTTC; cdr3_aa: CASKGLAGGWYQETQYF
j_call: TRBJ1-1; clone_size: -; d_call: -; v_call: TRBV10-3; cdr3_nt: TGTGCCATCAGTGATAATTCGAACACTGAAGCTTTCTTT; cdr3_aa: CAISDNSNTEAFF
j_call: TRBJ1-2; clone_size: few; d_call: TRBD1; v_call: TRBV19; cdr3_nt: TGTGCCAGTGTGAGACAGGGGGCTTACTATGGCTACACCTTC; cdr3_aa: CASVRQGAYYGYTF